This TCR beta chain was sequenced during a study of T cells in tumors after PD-1 blockade. Germline values: CDR1 SGHTA, CDR2 FQGNSA. The CDR3 extends over 15 amino acids. V shed 3 bases and J 3 bases; nucleotides not matched to a gene: 3. Profiling relied on immunoSEQ multiplex PCR, and the TCRdb table lists in-frame clones only, not all of them. This sample has about 35,000 clones, with approximately 78% found just once. This receptor was identified in a human donor with basal cell carcinoma. The specimen comprised PBMCs, sampled before anti-PD-1 treatment. The rearrangement uses TRBV7-2 and TRBJ2-1; TRBD1 matches at 9 bases. The CDR3 sequence: CASSLDRGVYNEQFF. CDR3 in DNA: TGTGCCAGCAGCTTGGACAGGGGTGTCTACAATGAGCAGTTCTTC.